What follows are 25 T cell receptor beta chains derived from one specimen sequenced in a study of cytomegalovirus exposure and HLA in healthy donors. Use of 60 Vbeta and 13 Jbeta primers characterized the PCR. The protocol was immunoSEQ multiplex PCR, while the TCRdb copy is restricted to in-frame clones and leaves out a portion. The table lists about 160,000 clones, roughly four fifths of them singletons. The sequenced material came from PBMCs. The receptors come from a woman between 18 and 29 years old in good health and CMV-seronegative.

J is TRBJ2-2 and V is TRBV7-9, with TRBD2 matching 7 bases. From germline, CDR1 is SEHNR and CDR2 FQNEAQ (reference sequence). V shed 5 bases and J 0 bases; nucleotides not matched to a gene: 6. There are 16 residues in the CDR3. CDR3 coding DNA: TGTGCCAGCAGCGGAGGGAGGGGATCGAACACCGGGGAGCTGTTTTTT. It translates to CASSGGRGSNTGELFF.

The chain is built from TRBV6-6 and TRBJ1-1, with 9 bases identical to TRBD1. Germline trimming cut 6 bases from V and 4 bases from J; bases unmatched to any gene: 6. From germline, CDR1 is MNHNY and CDR2 SVGAGI (reference sequence). This CDR3 has 14 amino acids. The CDR3 spells CASSQDRGVTEAFF. DNA of the CDR3: TGTGCCAGCAGCCAGGACAGGGGTGTCACTGAAGCTTTCTTT.

This chain uses TRBV6-1 with TRBJ1-5; D call uncertain. Trimming removed 2 bases from V and 5 bases from J, with 7 bases in between. This CDR3 has 13 residues. CDR1 MNHNS and CDR2 SASEGT come from the germline V gene. CDR3 sequence reads: CASSELKYQPQHF. The CDR3 region has the DNA TGTGCCAGCAGTGAATTAAAATATCAGCCCCAGCATTTT.

A note on this clone: Within the sample, other DNA sequences also encode this same CDR3. This chain uses TRBV5-1 with TRBJ2-2; D may be TRBD1 (6 bases). This CDR3 region has 18 residues. The V gene lost 4 bases and the J gene lost 6 bases, with 25 bases spanning the gap. CDR1 and CDR2 from the germline V gene are SGHRS and YFSETQ. The CDR3 loop is CASSLWTAGGDLAGELFF. For the CDR3, the DNA is TGCGCCAGCAGCCTTTGGACAGCAGGAGGTGACCTAGCCGGGGAGCTGTTTTTT.

Only one count was recorded for this clone. The rearrangement joins TRBV7-9 to TRBJ2-5, with TRBD1 as a possible D gene (6 bases). Germline V CDR1 and CDR2: SEHNR, FQNEAQ (reference sequence). V lost 3 bases, J lost 5 bases, and 16 bases lay in between. The length of the CDR3 is 15 residues. DNA of the CDR3: TGTGCCAGCAGCTTTTTCGCAGGGGCTGGGGAGACCCAGTACTTC. As protein: CASSFFAGAGETQYF.

The CDR3 DNA follows: TGTGCTAGTGGTCTGGGTCTATATAATTCACCCCTCCACTTT. Its protein product is CASGLGLYNSPLHF. The J gene is TRBJ1-6, the V gene TRBV12-5; unclear D gene. The CDR3 is 14 residues long. Trimming took 5 bases from V and 4 from J, leaving 9 bases between them. The germline V gene encodes CDR1 LGHNT and CDR2 FRNRAP.

V usage is TRBV5-1 and J usage is TRBJ2-2, with 10 bases identical to TRBD1. The CDR3 sequence is 15 residues long. V was pared by 4 bases and J by 8 bases, with 8 bases of the junction left unmatched. Germline V gene lookup returns CDR1 SGHRS and CDR2 YFSETQ. The CDR3 spells CASSPGDRGTGELFF. DNA for the CDR3: TGCGCCAGCAGCCCGGGGGACAGGGGTACAGGGGAGCTGTTTTTT.

This clone has just a few counts. CDR3 sequence reads: CASSGGQASVRYTF. Here the CDR3 DNA reads TGTGCCAGCAGCGGCGGACAGGCTAGTGTTCGCTACACCTTC. The V call is TRBV9, the J call TRBJ1-2; 7 bases fit TRBD1. J gave up 9 bases and V 3 bases, and 11 bases lay outside the gene matches. The CDR3 consists of 14 residues. From germline, CDR1 is SGDLS and CDR2 YYNGEE.

V and J are TRBV7-6 and TRBJ2-7; 10 bases map to TRBD1. Germline CDR1 SGHVS, CDR2 FNYEAQ. V trimming: 5 bases; J trimming: 5 bases; junction bases outside the gene matches: 6. The CDR3 loop spans 14 amino acids. CDR3 loop: CASSPDRGHNEQYF. The DNA of the CDR3 is TGTGCCAGCAGCCCCGACAGGGGGCACAACGAGCAGTACTTC.

This clone was picked up a small number of times. The genes are TRBV5-1 and TRBJ2-1; TRBD1 agrees at 8 bases. The V gene end was trimmed by 4 bases and the J gene end by 7 bases; junction bases not matched to a gene: 7. CDR3 length equals 14 residues. Germline V lookup: CDR1 SGHRS, CDR2 YFSETQ. For the CDR3, the DNA is TGCGCCAGCAGCCTGGGACAGGTCGGGAATGAGCAGTTCTTC. It specifies CASSLGQVGNEQFF.

The J gene is TRBJ1-5, the V gene TRBV5-4; tentatively, D is TRBD1 (6 bases). This CDR3 spans 13 amino acids. V was pared by 3 bases and J by 7 bases, with 11 bases between. The germline V gene encodes CDR1 SGHNT and CDR2 YYREEE (reference sequence). The CDR3 loop is CASSSGAGQPQHF. The CDR3 DNA reads as TGTGCCAGCAGCTCAGGGGCCGGCCAGCCCCAGCATTTT.

This clone was observed a few times. This chain connects TRBV7-3 to TRBJ2-3, with 14 bases matching TRBD2. J was trimmed by 0 bases and V by 2 bases; bases with no gene match: 16. The CDR3 runs 22 residues. Germline V gene data show CDR1 as SGHTA and CDR2 as FQGTGA. The CDR3: CASSLRGPTSGRAVPSTDTQYF. The CDR3 nucleotides read TGTGCCAGCAGCTTACGGGGACCGACTAGCGGGAGGGCCGTACCTAGCACAGATACGCAGTATTTT. The entire variable domain, with the rest obtained from reference TRBV7-3 and TRBJ2-3, is as follows: GAGVSQTPSNKVTEKGKYVELRCDPISGHTALYWYRQSLGQGPEFLIYFQGTGAADDSGLPNDRFFAVRPEGSVSTLKIQRTERGDSAVYLCASSLRGPTSGRAVPSTDTQYFGPGTRLTVL.

This chain links TRBV6-1 with TRBJ2-7; 10 bases map to TRBD1. CDR1 and CDR2 from the germline V gene are MNHNS and SASEGT. The CDR3 is 14 residues long. The ends lost 9 bases at V and 2 bases at J; junction bases unmatched: 7. CDR3 loop: CASRPGTGAYEQYF. For the CDR3, the DNA is TGTGCCAGTCGACCCGGGACAGGGGCCTACGAGCAGTACTTC.

The chain recombines TRBV19 with TRBJ1-6, with 11 bases fitting TRBD1. Losses at the gene ends were 5 bases for V and 10 bases for J; bases not matched to a gene: 13. The CDR3 is made up of 17 amino acids. Germline V gene lookup returns CDR1 LNHDA and CDR2 SQIVND (reference sequence). CDR3 bases: TGTGCCAGTAGTGTAAGGACAGGGGGCAGGTCCTGGTCACCCCTCCACTTT. Protein sequence: CASSVRTGGRSWSPLHF.

CDR3 in amino acids: CASSSGDHSGNTIYF. The CDR3 bases are TGTGCCAGCAGTTCAGGGGACCACTCTGGAAACACCATATATTTT. The rearrangement joins TRBV6-5 to TRBJ1-3, with TRBD1 as a possible D gene (6 bases). The CDR3 is 15 residues long. CDR1 and CDR2 from the germline V gene are MNHEY and SVGAGI. Trimming left V 4 bases short and J 0 bases short, with 10 bases between.

The J gene is TRBJ1-2, the V gene TRBV5-1; D is unclear. V shed 2 bases and J shed 1 base, with 18 bases lying between them. Germline-derived CDR1 and CDR2 are SGHRS and YFSETQ. The CDR3 covers 17 residues. In DNA form, the CDR3 reads TGCGCCAGCAGCTTATCCCCCCCAGACTATGTTAACTATGGCTACACCTTC. Protein sequence: CASSLSPPDYVNYGYTF.

The chain combines TRBV15 with TRBJ1-2; D is perhaps TRBD1 (5 bases). The length of the CDR3 is 16 residues. Germline assignment: CDR1 LNHNV and CDR2 YYDKDF (reference sequence). V lost 0 bases to trimming and J lost 6 bases, with 17 bases between them. CDR3 bases: TGTGCCACCAGCAGAGATCCGCAAGGGACTATCCATGGCTACACCTTC. It specifies CATSRDPQGTIHGYTF.

This clone has just a few counts. The genes are TRBV7-8 and TRBJ2-1, with D maybe TRBD1 (5 bases). Germline CDR1 SGHVS, CDR2 FQNEAQ. The V end lost 3 bases, the J end lost 7 bases, and 7 bases lay between the germline ends. The CDR3 sequence is 12 residues long. CDR3 sequence: CASSFRQNEQFF. The DNA for the CDR3 is TGTGCCAGCAGCTTTAGACAGAATGAGCAGTTCTTC.

The CDR3 protein is CASSRGLWPQETQYF. For the CDR3, the DNA is TGCGCCAGCAGCAGAGGGTTGTGGCCGCAAGAGACCCAGTACTTC. This chain connects TRBV4-1 to TRBJ2-5, with a weak D call TRBD2 (5 bases). The CDR3 has 15 residues. Per the germline V gene, CDR1 is MGHRA and CDR2 is YSYEKL. Trimming removed 5 bases from V and 2 bases from J, with 15 bases in between.

The chain combines TRBV9 with TRBJ2-3; the D gene is possibly TRBD1 (6 bases). This CDR3 is built from 14 residues. Germline V gene lookup returns CDR1 SGDLS and CDR2 YYNGEE. Trimming took 3 bases from V and 1 from J, leaving 9 bases between them. This chain's CDR3 is CASSAWTGTDTQYF. CDR3 bases: TGTGCCAGCAGCGCTTGGACAGGCACAGATACGCAGTATTTT.

The chain is built from TRBV2 and TRBJ1-5; the match to TRBD1 covers 7 bases. CDR3 size: 15 residues. The germline V gene encodes CDR1 SNHLY and CDR2 FYNNEI. The V and J ends lost 4 bases and 3 bases, in that order; junction bases with no gene match: 6. The CDR3 region is CASSVDRNNNQPQHF. CDR3 coding DNA: TGTGCCAGCAGTGTGGACAGGAACAACAATCAGCCCCAGCATTTT.

The V call is TRBV7-3, the J call TRBJ2-2; 8 bases match TRBD2. The CDR3 length is 16 residues. V was clipped by 4 bases and J by 8 bases; unmatched bases: 12. The germline gives CDR1 SGHTA, CDR2 FQGTGA. The CDR3 loop reads CASSSSGGSGVGELFF. DNA of the CDR3: TGTGCCAGCAGCTCCTCCGGAGGTAGCGGGGTTGGGGAGCTGTTTTTT.

This chain uses TRBV7-9 with TRBJ1-1; D ambiguous. V lost 1 base to trimming and J lost 2 bases, with 8 bases between them. CDR1 and CDR2 (germline): SEHNR, FQNEAQ (reference sequence). The CDR3 length is 14 residues. The CDR3 region is CASSLVQTNTEAFF. As DNA, the CDR3 is TGTGCCAGCAGCTTAGTACAGACCAACACTGAAGCTTTCTTT.

This clone was seen once. V usage is TRBV15 and J usage is TRBJ2-2; D is unclear. CDR3 size: 13 residues. The V end was cut by 5 bases, the J end by 7 bases, with 11 bases between. The germline CDR1 and CDR2 sequences are LNHNV and YYDKDF (reference sequence). This chain's CDR3 is CATSLGLSGELFF. Here the CDR3 DNA reads TGTGCCACCAGCCTAGGATTGAGCGGGGAGCTGTTTTTT. Complete variable domain (other parts from reference TRBV15 and TRBJ2-2): DAMVIQNPRYQVTQFGKPVTLSCSQTLNHNVMYWYQQKSSQAPKLLFHYYDKDFNNEADTPDNFQSRRPNTSFCFLDIRSPGLGDTAMYLCATSLGLSGELFFGEGSRLTVL.

As DNA, the CDR3 is TGTGCCAGCAGTTTATTCAGACTAGCGGGATCTAGGACTGGGGCCAACGTCCTGACTTTC. Its translation is CASSLFRLAGSRTGANVLTF. The chain has TRBV27 and TRBJ2-6; 11 positions match TRBD2. Per the germline V gene, CDR1 is MNHEY and CDR2 is SMNVEV (reference sequence). V was clipped by 1 base and J by 2 bases; unmatched bases: 10. The CDR3 covers 20 residues.